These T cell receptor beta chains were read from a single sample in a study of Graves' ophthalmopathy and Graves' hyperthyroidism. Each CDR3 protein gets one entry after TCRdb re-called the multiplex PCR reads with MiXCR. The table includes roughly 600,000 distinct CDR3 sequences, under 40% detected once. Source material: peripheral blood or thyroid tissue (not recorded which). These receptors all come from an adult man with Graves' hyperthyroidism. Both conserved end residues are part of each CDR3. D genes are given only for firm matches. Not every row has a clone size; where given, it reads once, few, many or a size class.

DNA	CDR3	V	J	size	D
TGTGCCAGCAGCCAAGATTGGACAGGGGTGACCGGGGAGCTGTTTTTT	CASSQDWTGVTGELFF	TRBV4-2	TRBJ2-2	many	TRBD1
TGTGCCAGCAGCTTAGGGGCCCCCTACGAGCAGTACTTC	CASSLGAPYEQYF	TRBV7-6	TRBJ2-7	many	.
TGTGCCATCAGTCGCTACGGGCTAGAAAACAATGAGCAGTTTTTC	CAISRYGLENNEQFF	TRBV10-3	TRBJ2-1	.	.
TGCAGTGCTTCCGGGACAGGGAATGAAAAACTGTTTTTT	CSASGTGNEKLFF	TRBV20-1	TRBJ1-4	many	TRBD1
TGCGCCAGCAAAAAGGACAGGGCGGTTGGGGATGGCTACACCTTC	CASKKDRAVGDGYTF	TRBV4-1	TRBJ1-2	many	TRBD1
TGCAGCGTTGAAGGGACTAGCGGGAGGGGGTACGAGCAGTACTTC	CSVEGTSGRGYEQYF	TRBV29-1	TRBJ2-7	.	TRBD2
TGCAGCGCACAGGACCCGCTGGAAGCTTTCTTT	CSAQDPLEAFF	TRBV29-1	TRBJ1-1	many	.
TGTGCCACCAGCAGAGCTGTCGGACAGGGCGGAGATACGCAGTATTTT	CATSRAVGQGGDTQYF	TRBV15	TRBJ2-3	few	TRBD1
TGTGCCAGCAGCTTAGGAGTGCGGGGGGAGGAGCAGTACTTC	CASSLGVRGEEQYF	TRBV7-2	TRBJ2-7	many	TRBD2
TGTGCCTGGAGTGCGTCGGGCGGATCTAACTATGGCTACACCTTC	CAWSASGGSNYGYTF	TRBV7-9	TRBJ1-2	.	.
TGTGCCAGTAGTATAGGCCACACTACCTACAATGAGCAGTTCTTC	CASSIGHTTYNEQFF	TRBV19	TRBJ2-1	few	.
TGTGCCAGCAGCCCCGACAGGACGCGCTACGAGCAGTACTTC	CASSPDRTRYEQYF	TRBV7-9	TRBJ2-7	many	.
TGTGCCAGCAGTCGACTAGCGGGAGATGGGGAGACCCAGCACTTC	CASSRLAGDGETQHF	TRBV14	TRBJ2-5	.	TRBD2
TGTGCCATCAGGCGGGGGGACAGGGGGCTCTCCTACGAGCAGTACTTC	CAIRRGDRGLSYEQYF	TRBV10-3	TRBJ2-7	many	TRBD1
TGTGCCAGCAGTGAACTGACACCCCCCACTGAAGCTTTCTTT	CASSELTPPTEAFF	TRBV6-6	TRBJ1-1	.	.
TGCAGCGTTGTGGGGGGGGGGGCCTACAATGAGCAGTTCTTC	CSVVGGGAYNEQFF	TRBV29-1	TRBJ2-1	.	TRBD2
TGTGCCACCAGCAGCTCCCCAGGACGGGAGACGGGCACCGGGGAGCTGTTTTTT	CATSSSPGRETGTGELFF	TRBV15	TRBJ2-2	.	.
TGTGCCACCCAAGGCGTGACAGCGGAATATGGCTACACCTTC	CATQGVTAEYGYTF	TRBV10-3	TRBJ1-2	many	.
TGTGCCACCAGTGATTTAGCCAAGAACACCGGGGAGCTGTTTTTT	CATSDLAKNTGELFF	TRBV24-1	TRBJ2-2	many	.
TGCAGTGCTGGAGCGCTCGGGAGGGATGGCTACACCTTC	CSAGALGRDGYTF	TRBV20-1	TRBJ1-2	.	.
TGTGCCAGCAGCTTTACAGGGGATACATCTAACTATGGCTACACCTTC	CASSFTGDTSNYGYTF	TRBV7-9	TRBJ1-2	.	TRBD1
TGTGCCAAGCGGAGAGGGGGACTCACTGAAGCTTTCTTT	CAKRRGGLTEAFF	TRBV24-1	TRBJ1-1	.	.
TGTGCCATCAGTGATGGGATAGCGGGAGCCGGAGGGGGAGAGACCCAGTACTTC	CAISDGIAGAGGGETQYF	TRBV10-3	TRBJ2-5	many	TRBD2
TGTGCCAGCAGTTTATTTGGGTCCCTGTGGGCCCTCCACTTT	CASSLFGSLWALHF	TRBV28	TRBJ1-6	few	.
TGCAGTGCTAGAGACAGGGAGTGGAGCTATGGCTACACCTTC	CSARDREWSYGYTF	TRBV20-1	TRBJ1-2	many	.
TGTGCCAGCAGTTTTGGGGCCCCGGGGGCATCCTACGAGCAGTACTTC	CASSFGAPGASYEQYF	TRBV12-3/TRBV12-4	TRBJ2-7	.	.
TGTGCCAGCAGTCCCCGGCTACAATCTGGACAGGGCCCGGCCTACGAGCAGTACTTC	CASSPRLQSGQGPAYEQYF	TRBV6-5	TRBJ2-7	many	TRBD1
TGTGCCAGCAGCTTCACGGAGGCTGGAAACACCATATATTTT	CASSFTEAGNTIYF	TRBV7-8	TRBJ1-3	many	.
TGCGCCAGCAGCTTGGAAGGGGGACAAGAGACCCAGTACTTC	CASSLEGGQETQYF	TRBV5-1	TRBJ2-5	many	.
TGTGCCAGCAGCTTGGAACCGGGGGCCTTGGACGAGCAGTACTTC	CASSLEPGALDEQYF	TRBV7-4	TRBJ2-7	once	.
TGTGCCAGCTCACCATTACCCGGGACAGGGGGTGAAGGTACTTATGGCTACACCTTC	CASSPLPGTGGEGTYGYTF	TRBV25-1	TRBJ1-2	once	TRBD1
TGTGCCAGCAGCCAAGGCCCCCGTGCACCCCTCCACTTT	CASSQGPRAPLHF	TRBV3-1	TRBJ1-6	many	.
TGTGCCACTGCGGACAGGGGCAAGTCTAAGCCTTCCTACGAGCAGTACTTC	CATADRGKSKPSYEQYF	TRBV7-9	TRBJ2-7	few	TRBD1
TGTGCCATCAGTGAGGAAATAGCGGGCCCCTACGAGCAGTACTTC	CAISEEIAGPYEQYF	TRBV10-3	TRBJ2-7	.	TRBD2
TGTGCCAGCGTCGTGAACACTGAAGCTTTCTTT	CASVVNTEAFF	TRBV2	TRBJ1-1	.	.
TGTGCCAGCAGCTCACGGACGGAGAACACTGAAGCTTTCTTT	CASSSRTENTEAFF	TRBV13	TRBJ1-1	many	.
TGTGCCAGCAGCGTAGCCGGGACAGGGCCCACCGGGGAGCTGTTTTTT	CASSVAGTGPTGELFF	TRBV5-5	TRBJ2-2	few	TRBD1
TGTGCCAGCAGCTTGGGAGCGGTTACCCTCTATGGCTACACCTTC	CASSLGAVTLYGYTF	TRBV5-4	TRBJ1-2	many	.
TGTGCCAGCAGTGTTGGGGAGAGAAAAGAGACCCAGTACTTC	CASSVGERKETQYF	TRBV25-1	TRBJ2-5	.	.
TGCGCCAGCAGCCGCCCCGGACAGGGGGCCAACGTCCTGACTTTC	CASSRPGQGANVLTF	TRBV5-1	TRBJ2-6	.	.
TGTGCCAGCAGCCAGCGCCACCTTAATTCACCCCTCCACTTT	CASSQRHLNSPLHF	TRBV3-1	TRBJ1-6	few	.
TGTGCCAGCAGCTTGATTGGTAGCTACGAGCAGTACTTC	CASSLIGSYEQYF	TRBV5-6	TRBJ2-7	many	.
TGCGCCAGCAGCCAAGGAGAGGGACAGACCTATTGGTATGGCTACACCTTC	CASSQGEGQTYWYGYTF	TRBV4-1	TRBJ1-2	many	TRBD1
TGTGCCACCAGCAGCTACGGTGGGGAGGGTGAGGAGCAGTACTTC	CATSSYGGEGEEQYF	TRBV15	TRBJ2-7	many	TRBD2
TGTGCCAGCAGCTTGGTTAGCGGGGTATGGTGGAGCACCGGGGAGCTGTTTTTT	CASSLVSGVWWSTGELFF	TRBV5-8	TRBJ2-2	few	TRBD2
TGTGCCAGCAGCGTCCGGGACAGGGGTCGGGACGAGCAGTACTTC	CASSVRDRGRDEQYF	TRBV9	TRBJ2-7	.	TRBD1
TGTGCCAGCAGTTTTTCAGAGACCCAGTACTTC	CASSFSETQYF	TRBV12-3/TRBV12-4	TRBJ2-5	many	.